In this sample, the clone carrying this T cell receptor (beta chain) turned up a few times. This entry comes from a study of beta chain features in type 1 diabetes. Expressed TCRB transcripts were sequenced, since all the RNA that had been isolated was reverse transcribed. Using immunoSEQ multiplex PCR, the repertoire was profiled, and TCRdb retains in-frame clones only, with some absent. The sample records hundreds of thousands of clones, 15% to 19% being singletons. CDR1 is DFQATT, CDR2 SNEGSKA, per germline (reference sequence). Trimming removed 0 bases from V and 14 bases from J, with 11 bases in between. The length of the CDR3 is 11 residues.

The clonotype originates from a man between 18 and 35 years old in good health. This chain joins TRBV20-1 and TRBJ2-1; D is unresolved. The sample consisted of naive CD4+ T cells from blood. CDR3: CSARDMATKFF. In nucleotides, the CDR3 is TGCAGTGCTAGAGATATGGCTACTAAGTTCTTC.